The rows below give T cell receptor beta chains drawn from one sample of a study of T cells in Graves' hyperthyroidism and ophthalmopathy. Using its own MiXCR run on the multiplex PCR reads, TCRdb lists one record per CDR3 protein. The sample yields about 500,000 distinct CDR3 sequences, 15% to 20% seen once. The sample consisted of blood. These receptors originate from a woman between 18 and 30 years old with Graves' hyperthyroidism. CDR3s include the opening cysteine and the closing phenylalanine or tryptophan. Fields, in order: J gene, D gene, clone size, V gene, CDR3 protein, CDR3 DNA. D genes are given only for firm matches. A clone size is listed for some rows: how often the clone was seen (once, few, many), or a class if it is expanded.

J: TRBJ2-7
D: TRBD2
size: many
V: TRBV7-3
CDR3: CASSPGSGGLTYEQYF
DNA: TGTGCCAGCAGCCCGGGAAGCGGGGGCCTAACCTACGAGCAGTACTTC

J: TRBJ2-7
D: .
size: many
V: TRBV6-1
CDR3: CASSDGETYEQYF
DNA: TGTGCCAGCAGTGACGGCGAGACCTACGAGCAGTACTTC

J: TRBJ2-3
D: .
size: .
V: TRBV6-1
CDR3: CASSRVPTDTQYF
DNA: TGTGCCAGCAGTCGCGTCCCCACAGATACGCAGTATTTT

J: TRBJ2-1
D: TRBD1
size: many
V: TRBV7-8
CDR3: CASSLLRQGDEQFF
DNA: TGTGCCAGCAGCTTACTTAGACAGGGAGATGAGCAGTTCTTC

J: TRBJ2-5
D: .
size: many
V: TRBV11-2
CDR3: CASSSVSGTNQETQYF
DNA: TGTGCCAGCAGCTCCGTATCCGGGACCAACCAAGAGACCCAGTACTTC

J: TRBJ1-1
D: .
size: many
V: TRBV5-1
CDR3: CASSLEAGDTEAFF
DNA: TGCGCCAGCAGCTTGGAAGCAGGGGACACTGAAGCTTTCTTT

J: TRBJ2-3
D: .
size: .
V: TRBV6-1
CDR3: CASRPFAAASTDTQYF
DNA: TGTGCCAGTAGGCCGTTTGCTGCGGCTAGCACAGATACGCAGTATTTT

J: TRBJ1-2
D: .
size: few
V: TRBV6-6
CDR3: CASSYEPSNYGYTF
DNA: TGTGCCAGCAGTTACGAGCCGTCGAACTATGGCTACACCTTC

J: TRBJ2-7
D: TRBD1
size: many
V: TRBV7-9
CDR3: CASSWDRDEQYF
DNA: TGTGCCAGCAGCTGGGACAGGGATGAGCAGTACTTC

J: TRBJ2-2
D: .
size: many
V: TRBV6-4
CDR3: CASSPSSTGELFF
DNA: TGTGCCAGCAGCCCCTCGTCCACCGGGGAGCTGTTTTTT

J: TRBJ2-3
D: .
size: few
V: TRBV2
CDR3: CASSSTLQGDTQYF
DNA: TGTGCCAGCAGCTCGACATTGCAGGGGGATACGCAGTATTTT

J: TRBJ2-2
D: TRBD1
size: .
V: TRBV29-1
CDR3: CNVEDPRTGVGTGELFF
DNA: TGCAACGTTGAAGACCCCCGGACAGGGGTCGGCACCGGGGAGCTGTTTTTT

J: TRBJ2-7
D: TRBD1
size: few
V: TRBV3-1
CDR3: CASSQDPQDRGRPYEQYF
DNA: TGTGCCAGCAGCCAAGATCCTCAGGACAGGGGGCGGCCCTACGAGCAGTACTTC

J: TRBJ1-5
D: TRBD1
size: many
V: TRBV9
CDR3: CASSSNPDRGGQPQHF
DNA: TGTGCCAGCAGCTCCAATCCCGACAGGGGAGGCCAGCCCCAGCATTTT

J: TRBJ2-1
D: TRBD2
size: few
V: TRBV7-8
CDR3: CASTPYGRGSYNEQFF
DNA: TGTGCCAGCACCCCCTATGGGAGGGGCTCCTACAATGAGCAGTTCTTC

J: TRBJ1-3
D: .
size: many
V: TRBV6-1
CDR3: CASSSSQGNTIYF
DNA: TGTGCCAGCAGTTCCAGTCAGGGAAACACCATATATTTT

J: TRBJ1-5
D: .
size: .
V: TRBV7-8
CDR3: CASSQLDSSNQPQHF
DNA: TGTGCCAGCAGCCAACTCGACAGTTCGAATCAGCCCCAGCATTTT

J: TRBJ1-1
D: TRBD1
size: few
V: TRBV9
CDR3: CASSVNPGTVHAEAFF
DNA: TGTGCCAGCAGCGTTAATCCCGGGACAGTACACGCTGAAGCTTTCTTT

J: TRBJ2-1
D: TRBD2
size: .
V: TRBV11-2
CDR3: CASSYLAGGSINEQFF
DNA: TGTGCCAGCAGCTATCTAGCGGGAGGGAGTATTAATGAGCAGTTCTTC

J: TRBJ1-1
D: .
size: many
V: TRBV30
CDR3: CAWSVYRNTEAFF
DNA: TGTGCCTGGAGTGTATACAGGAACACTGAAGCTTTCTTT

J: TRBJ2-1
D: TRBD2
size: many
V: TRBV7-6
CDR3: CASSPGTSGMTMDEQFF
DNA: TGTGCCAGCAGCCCCGGGACTAGCGGGATGACTATGGATGAGCAGTTCTTC

J: TRBJ1-2
D: .
size: .
V: TRBV7-7
CDR3: CASGPLPSDSSSNYGYTF
DNA: TGTGCTAGCGGTCCTTTACCGAGTGACAGCTCTTCTAACTATGGCTACACCTTC

J: TRBJ2-7
D: .
size: many
V: TRBV7-9
CDR3: CASSLGAGSSYEQYF
DNA: TGTGCCAGCAGCTTAGGAGCGGGCTCCTCCTACGAGCAGTACTTC

J: TRBJ1-5
D: .
size: .
V: TRBV12-3/TRBV12-4
CDR3: CASSLARQGNQPQHF
DNA: TGTGCCAGCAGTTTAGCTAGACAGGGCAATCAGCCCCAGCATTTT

J: TRBJ2-1
D: .
size: few
V: TRBV20-1
CDR3: CSARGGQPSSYNEQFF
DNA: TGCAGTGCTAGGGGGGGACAGCCGAGCTCCTACAATGAGCAGTTCTTC

J: TRBJ1-5
D: .
size: many
V: TRBV2
CDR3: CASSEARGRNQPQHF
DNA: TGTGCCAGCAGTGAAGCGCGTGGTCGCAATCAGCCCCAGCATTTT

J: TRBJ2-5
D: .
size: few
V: TRBV6-1
CDR3: CASSRGRGNSRETQYF
DNA: TGTGCCAGCAGCCGGGGGCGGGGGAACTCGCGGGAGACCCAGTACTTC

J: TRBJ2-2
D: .
size: .
V: TRBV19
CDR3: CASSTPVGANTGELFF
DNA: TGTGCCAGTAGTACCCCCGTGGGGGCGAACACCGGGGAGCTGTTTTTT

J: TRBJ2-7
D: TRBD1
size: many
V: TRBV20-1
CDR3: CSARRDRSSYEQYF
DNA: TGCAGTGCTAGGAGGGACAGGAGCTCCTACGAGCAGTACTTC

J: TRBJ2-5
D: TRBD1
size: many
V: TRBV27
CDR3: CASQTLGRGLSQGETQYF
DNA: TGTGCCAGCCAGACCCTGGGCAGGGGGTTAAGTCAAGGAGAGACCCAGTACTTC

J: TRBJ1-2
D: .
size: many
V: TRBV11-1
CDR3: CASSSTFDSHYGYTF
DNA: TGTGCCAGCAGCTCCACCTTTGACAGCCACTATGGCTACACCTTC

J: TRBJ2-5
D: .
size: .
V: TRBV11-2
CDR3: CASSAWIERGQETQYF
DNA: TGTGCCAGCAGCGCATGGATTGAAAGGGGCCAAGAGACCCAGTACTTC

J: TRBJ2-1
D: TRBD2
size: .
V: TRBV29-1
CDR3: CSVNGLASEQFF
DNA: TGCAGCGTTAACGGACTAGCAAGTGAGCAGTTCTTC

J: TRBJ1-1
D: .
size: few
V: TRBV4-2
CDR3: CASSQGLGDGAFF
DNA: TGTGCCAGCAGCCAAGGACTAGGAGATGGAGCTTTCTTT

J: TRBJ2-7
D: .
size: .
V: TRBV27
CDR3: CASSFGETYEQYF
DNA: TGTGCCAGCAGTTTTGGCGAAACCTACGAGCAGTACTTC

J: TRBJ2-2
D: TRBD2
size: few
V: TRBV28
CDR3: CASSFQRGAGELFF
DNA: TGTGCCAGCAGTTTTCAGCGGGGGGCCGGGGAGCTGTTTTTT

J: TRBJ2-1
D: .
size: many
V: TRBV15
CDR3: CATSREDSPTNEQFF
DNA: TGTGCCACCAGCAGAGAAGACAGCCCGACGAATGAGCAGTTCTTC

J: TRBJ1-4
D: TRBD1
size: few
V: TRBV11-2
CDR3: CASSLEPGGKLFF
DNA: TGTGCCAGCAGCTTAGAACCAGGGGGGAAACTGTTTTTT